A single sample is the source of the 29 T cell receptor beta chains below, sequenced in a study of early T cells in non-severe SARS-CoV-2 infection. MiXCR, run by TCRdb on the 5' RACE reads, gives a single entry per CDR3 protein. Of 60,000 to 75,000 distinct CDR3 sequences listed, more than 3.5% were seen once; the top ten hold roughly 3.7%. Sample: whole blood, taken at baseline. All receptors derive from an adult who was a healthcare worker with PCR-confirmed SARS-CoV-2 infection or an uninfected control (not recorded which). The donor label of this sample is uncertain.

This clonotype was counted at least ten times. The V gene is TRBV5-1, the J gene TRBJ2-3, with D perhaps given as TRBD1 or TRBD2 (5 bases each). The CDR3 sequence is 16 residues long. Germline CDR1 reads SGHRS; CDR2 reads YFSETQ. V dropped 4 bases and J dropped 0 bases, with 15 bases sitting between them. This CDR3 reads CASSSTGTASTDTQYF. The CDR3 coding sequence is TGCGCCAGCAGCAGTACCGGGACGGCTAGCACAGATACGCAGTATTTT.

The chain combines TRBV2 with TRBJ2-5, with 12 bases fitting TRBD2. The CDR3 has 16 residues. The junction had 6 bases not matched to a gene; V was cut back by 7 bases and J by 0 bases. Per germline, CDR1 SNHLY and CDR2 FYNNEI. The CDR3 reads CASKLAGGWYQETQYF. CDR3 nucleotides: TGTGCCAGCAAGCTAGCGGGGGGGTGGTACCAAGAGACCCAGTACTTC.

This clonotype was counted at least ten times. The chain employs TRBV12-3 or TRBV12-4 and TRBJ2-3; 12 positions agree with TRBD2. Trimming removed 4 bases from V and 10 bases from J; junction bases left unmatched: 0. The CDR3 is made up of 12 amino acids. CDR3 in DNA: TGTGCCAGCAGTTCTAGCGGGGGGGCGCAGTATTTT. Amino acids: CASSSSGGAQYF.

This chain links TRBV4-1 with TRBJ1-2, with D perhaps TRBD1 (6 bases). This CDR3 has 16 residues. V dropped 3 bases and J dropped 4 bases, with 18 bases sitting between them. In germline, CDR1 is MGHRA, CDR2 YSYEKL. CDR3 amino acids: CASSQHAQGTLYGYTF. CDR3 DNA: TGCGCCAGCAGCCAGCATGCTCAGGGGACCCTCTATGGCTACACCTTC.

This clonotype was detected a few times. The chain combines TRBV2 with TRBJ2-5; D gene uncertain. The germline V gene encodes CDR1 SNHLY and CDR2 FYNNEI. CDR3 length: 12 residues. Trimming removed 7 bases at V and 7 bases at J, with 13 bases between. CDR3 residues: CASNSPPGTQYF. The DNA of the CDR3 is TGTGCCAGCAATAGCCCCCCCGGGACCCAGTACTTC. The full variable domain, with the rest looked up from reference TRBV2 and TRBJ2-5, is EPEVTQTPSHQVTQMGQEVILRCVPISNHLYFYWYRQILGQKVEFLVSFYNNEISEKSEIFDDQFSVERPDGSNFTLKIRSTKLEDSAMYFCASNSPPGTQYFGPGTRLLVL.

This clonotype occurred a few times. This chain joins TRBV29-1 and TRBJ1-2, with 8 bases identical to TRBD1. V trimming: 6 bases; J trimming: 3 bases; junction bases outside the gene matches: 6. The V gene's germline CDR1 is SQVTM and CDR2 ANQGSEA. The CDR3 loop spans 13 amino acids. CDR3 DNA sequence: TGCAGCGTCGCGGGACAGGCCTACTATGGCTACACCTTC. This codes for CSVAGQAYYGYTF. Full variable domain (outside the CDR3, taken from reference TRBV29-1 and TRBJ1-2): SAVISQKPSRDICQRGTSLTIQCQVDSQVTMMFWYRQQPGQSLTLIATANQGSEATYESGFVIDKFPISRPNLTFSTLTVSNMSPEDSSIYLCSVAGQAYYGYTFGSGTRLTVV.

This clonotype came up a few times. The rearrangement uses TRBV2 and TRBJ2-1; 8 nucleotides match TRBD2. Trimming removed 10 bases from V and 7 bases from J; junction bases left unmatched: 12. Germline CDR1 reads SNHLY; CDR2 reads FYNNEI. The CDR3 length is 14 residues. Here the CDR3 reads CAILPGLGGNEQFF. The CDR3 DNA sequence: TGTGCCATCCTCCCGGGACTAGGGGGGAATGAGCAGTTCTTC. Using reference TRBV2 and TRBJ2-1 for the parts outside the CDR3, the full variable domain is EPEVTQTPSHQVTQMGQEVILRCVPISNHLYFYWYRQILGQKVEFLVSFYNNEISEKSEIFDDQFSVERPDGSNFTLKIRSTKLEDSAMYFCAILPGLGGNEQFFGPGTRLTVL.

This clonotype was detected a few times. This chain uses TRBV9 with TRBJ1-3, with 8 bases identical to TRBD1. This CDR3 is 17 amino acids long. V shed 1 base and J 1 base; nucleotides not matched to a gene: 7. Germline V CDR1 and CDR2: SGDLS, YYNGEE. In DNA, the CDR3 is TGTGCCAGCAGCGTAATAGGACAGGGTGTTTCTGGAAACACCATATATTTT. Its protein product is CASSVIGQGVSGNTIYF.

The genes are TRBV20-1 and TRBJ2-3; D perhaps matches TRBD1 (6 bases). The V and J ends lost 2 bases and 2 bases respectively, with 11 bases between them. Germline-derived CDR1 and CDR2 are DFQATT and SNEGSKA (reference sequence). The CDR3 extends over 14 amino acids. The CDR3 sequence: CSARLGTNTDTQYF. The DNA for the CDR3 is TGCAGTGCTAGACTGGGGACAAACACAGATACGCAGTATTTT.

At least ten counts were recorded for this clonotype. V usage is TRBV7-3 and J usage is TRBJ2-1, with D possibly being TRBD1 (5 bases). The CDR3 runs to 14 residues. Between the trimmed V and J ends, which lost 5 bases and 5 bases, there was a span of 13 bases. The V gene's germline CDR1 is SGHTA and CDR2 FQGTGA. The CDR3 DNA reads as TGTGCCAGCAGCCCCTGGCAGGGTCACAATGAGCAGTTCTTC. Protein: CASSPWQGHNEQFF.

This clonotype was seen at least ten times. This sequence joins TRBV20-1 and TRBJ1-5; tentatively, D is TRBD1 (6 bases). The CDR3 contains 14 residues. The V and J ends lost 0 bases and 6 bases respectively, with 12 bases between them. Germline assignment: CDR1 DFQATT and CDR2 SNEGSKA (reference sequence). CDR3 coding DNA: TGCAGTGCTAGAGATGAAGGGGGGACTCAGCCCCAGCATTTT. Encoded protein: CSARDEGGTQPQHF.

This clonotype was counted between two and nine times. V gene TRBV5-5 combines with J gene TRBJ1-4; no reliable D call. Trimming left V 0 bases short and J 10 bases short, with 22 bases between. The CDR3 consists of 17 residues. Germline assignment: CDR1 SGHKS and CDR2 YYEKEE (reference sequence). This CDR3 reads CASSLDETRWREGKLFF. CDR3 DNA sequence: TGTGCCAGCAGCTTGGATGAGACACGGTGGAGAGAGGGAAAACTGTTTTTT.

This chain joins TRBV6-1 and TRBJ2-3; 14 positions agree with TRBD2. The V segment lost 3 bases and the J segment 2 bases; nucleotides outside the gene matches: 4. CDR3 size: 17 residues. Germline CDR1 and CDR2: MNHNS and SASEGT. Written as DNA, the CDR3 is TGTGCCAGCAGTGACGCGGGACTAGCGGGGGCCACAGATACGCAGTATTTT. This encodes CASSDAGLAGATDTQYF.

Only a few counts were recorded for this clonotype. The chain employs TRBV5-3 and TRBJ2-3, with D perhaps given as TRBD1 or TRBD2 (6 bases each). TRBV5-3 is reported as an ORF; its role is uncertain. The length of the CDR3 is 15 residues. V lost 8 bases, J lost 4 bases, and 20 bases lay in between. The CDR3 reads CASRQAKGGPDTQYF. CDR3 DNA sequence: TGTGCCAGTAGACAGGCTAAGGGGGGCCCAGATACGCAGTATTTT.

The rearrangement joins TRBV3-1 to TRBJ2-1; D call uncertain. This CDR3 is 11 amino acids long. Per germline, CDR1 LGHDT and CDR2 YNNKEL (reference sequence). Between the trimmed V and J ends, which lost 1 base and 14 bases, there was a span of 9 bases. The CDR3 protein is CASSQGPRKFF. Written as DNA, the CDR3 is TGTGCCAGCAGCCAAGGACCTCGGAAGTTCTTC.

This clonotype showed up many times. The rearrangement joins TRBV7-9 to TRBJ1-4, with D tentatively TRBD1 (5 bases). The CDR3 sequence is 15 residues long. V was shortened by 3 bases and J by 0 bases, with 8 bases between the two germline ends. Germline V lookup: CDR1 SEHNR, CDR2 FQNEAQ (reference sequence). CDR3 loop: CASSFRAPTNEKLFF. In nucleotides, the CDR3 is TGTGCCAGCAGCTTCAGGGCCCCAACTAATGAAAAACTGTTTTTT.

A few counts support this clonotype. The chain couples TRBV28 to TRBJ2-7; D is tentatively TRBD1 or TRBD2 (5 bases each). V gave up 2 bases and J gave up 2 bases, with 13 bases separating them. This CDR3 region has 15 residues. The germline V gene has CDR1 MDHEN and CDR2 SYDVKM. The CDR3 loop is CASSLEGQGTYEQYF. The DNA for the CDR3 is TGTGCCAGCAGTTTAGAGGGTCAGGGTACCTACGAGCAGTACTTC.

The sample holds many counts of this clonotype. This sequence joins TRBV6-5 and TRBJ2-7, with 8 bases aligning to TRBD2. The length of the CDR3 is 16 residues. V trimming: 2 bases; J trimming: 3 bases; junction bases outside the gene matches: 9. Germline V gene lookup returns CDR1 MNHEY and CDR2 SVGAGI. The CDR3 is CASSYLASGRIYEQYF. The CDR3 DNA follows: TGTGCCAGCAGTTACCTAGCTAGCGGGCGGATCTACGAGCAGTACTTC.

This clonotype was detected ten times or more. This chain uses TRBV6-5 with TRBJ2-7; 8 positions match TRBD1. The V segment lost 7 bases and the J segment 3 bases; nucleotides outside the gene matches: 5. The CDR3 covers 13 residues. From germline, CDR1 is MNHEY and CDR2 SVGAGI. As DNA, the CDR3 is TGTGCCAGCACCAACGGACAGGGCTACGAGCAGTACTTC. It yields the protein CASTNGQGYEQYF.

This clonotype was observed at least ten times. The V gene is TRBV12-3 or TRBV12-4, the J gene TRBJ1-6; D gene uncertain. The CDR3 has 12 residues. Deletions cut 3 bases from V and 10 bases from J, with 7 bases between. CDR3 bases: TGTGCCAGCAGTTTTCCCAACTCACCCCTCCACTTT. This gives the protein CASSFPNSPLHF.

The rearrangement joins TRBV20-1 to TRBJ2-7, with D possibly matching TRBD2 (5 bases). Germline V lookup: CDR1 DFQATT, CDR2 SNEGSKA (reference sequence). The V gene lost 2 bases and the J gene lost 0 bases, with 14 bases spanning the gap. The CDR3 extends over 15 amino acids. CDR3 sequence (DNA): TGCAGTGCTAGAAGGGAGTCACTTAGCTCCTACGAGCAGTACTTC. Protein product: CSARRESLSSYEQYF.

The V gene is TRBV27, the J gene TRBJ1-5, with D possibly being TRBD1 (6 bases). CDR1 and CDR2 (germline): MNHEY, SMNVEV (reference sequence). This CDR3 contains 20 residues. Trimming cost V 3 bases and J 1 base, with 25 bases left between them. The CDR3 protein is CASSFGSRGALDLSNQPQHF. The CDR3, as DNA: TGTGCCAGCAGTTTCGGTTCGAGGGGGGCCCTTGATTTGAGCAATCAGCCCCAGCATTTT.

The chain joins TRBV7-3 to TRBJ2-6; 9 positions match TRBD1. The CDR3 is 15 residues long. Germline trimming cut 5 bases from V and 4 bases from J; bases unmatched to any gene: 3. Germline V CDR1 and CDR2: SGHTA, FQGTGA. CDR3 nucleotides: TGTGCCAGCAGCCCACAGGGGGCCGGGGCCAACGTCCTGACTTTC. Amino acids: CASSPQGAGANVLTF.

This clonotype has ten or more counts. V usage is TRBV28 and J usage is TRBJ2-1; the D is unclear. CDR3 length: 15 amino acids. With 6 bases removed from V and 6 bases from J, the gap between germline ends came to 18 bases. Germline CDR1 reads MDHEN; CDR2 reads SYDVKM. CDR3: CASSLTTGRGNEQFF. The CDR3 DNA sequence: TGTGCCAGCAGCCTGACCACGGGCCGCGGCAATGAGCAGTTCTTC.

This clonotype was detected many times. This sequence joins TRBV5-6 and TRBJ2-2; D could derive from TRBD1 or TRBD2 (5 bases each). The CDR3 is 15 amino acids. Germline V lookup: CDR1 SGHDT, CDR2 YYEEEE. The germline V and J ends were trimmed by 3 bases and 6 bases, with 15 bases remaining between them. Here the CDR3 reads CASSYGIGDAGELFF. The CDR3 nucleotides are TGTGCCAGCAGCTACGGCATAGGGGACGCCGGGGAGCTGTTTTTT. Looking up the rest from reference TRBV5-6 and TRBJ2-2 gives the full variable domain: DAGVTQSPTHLIKTRGQQVTLRCSPKSGHDTVSWYQQALGQGPQFIFQYYEEEERQRGNFPDRFSGHQFPNYSSELNVNALLLGDSALYLCASSYGIGDAGELFFGEGSRLTVL.

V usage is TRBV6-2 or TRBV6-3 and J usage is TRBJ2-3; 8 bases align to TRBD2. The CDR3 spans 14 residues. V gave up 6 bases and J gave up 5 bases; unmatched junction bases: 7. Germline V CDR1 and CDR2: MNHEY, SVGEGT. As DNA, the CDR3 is TGTGCCAGCAGGGCCGGGACTAGTGTAGATACGCAGTATTTT. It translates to CASRAGTSVDTQYF.

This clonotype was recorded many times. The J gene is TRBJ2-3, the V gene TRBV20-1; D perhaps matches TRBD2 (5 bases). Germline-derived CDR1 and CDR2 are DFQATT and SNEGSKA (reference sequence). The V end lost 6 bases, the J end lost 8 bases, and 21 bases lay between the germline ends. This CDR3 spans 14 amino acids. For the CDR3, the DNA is TGCAGTGCATGGAGCCGAGACTACACCCCTACGCAGTATTTT. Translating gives CSAWSRDYTPTQYF.

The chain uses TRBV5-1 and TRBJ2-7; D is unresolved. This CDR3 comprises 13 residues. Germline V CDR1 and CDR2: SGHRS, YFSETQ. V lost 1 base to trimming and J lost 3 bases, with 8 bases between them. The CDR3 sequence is CASSLYQFYEQYF. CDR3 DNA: TGCGCCAGCAGCTTGTACCAGTTCTACGAGCAGTACTTC. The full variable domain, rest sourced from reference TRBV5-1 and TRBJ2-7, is KAGVTQTPRYLIKTRGQQVTLSCSPISGHRSVSWYQQTPGQGLQFLFEYFSETQRNKGNFPGRFSGRQFSNSRSEMNVSTLELGDSALYLCASSLYQFYEQYFGPGTRLTVT.

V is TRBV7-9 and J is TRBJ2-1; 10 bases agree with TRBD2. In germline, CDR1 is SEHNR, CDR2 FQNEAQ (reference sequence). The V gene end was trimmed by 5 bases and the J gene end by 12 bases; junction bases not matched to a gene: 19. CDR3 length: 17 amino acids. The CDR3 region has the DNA TGTGCCAGCAGCCCTCTCTTCCTAGCGGGGGAGAACGTTGGGCAGTTCTTC. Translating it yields CASSPLFLAGENVGQFF.